Each of the 5 T cell receptor beta chains below was sequenced from the same sample in a study of identical twins. MiXCR, run by TCRdb on the 5' RACE reads, gives a single entry per CDR3 protein. Of some 730,000 distinct CDR3 sequences listed, about 18% are singletons. This same sample was also part of a study on T cells expressing NK-cell markers.

The sequenced material came from PBMCs. The receptors originated from a woman between 18 and 29 years old in good health.

The rearrangement joins TRBV9 to TRBJ2-3, with TRBD1 identical over 8 bases. The CDR3 is 14 residues long. V shed 4 bases and J 5 bases; nucleotides not matched to a gene: 6. Looked up from germline, CDR1 is SGDLS and CDR2 is YYNGEE. Written as DNA, the CDR3 is TGTGCCAGCAGCCTGACAGGGGTGAAAGATACGCAGTATTTT. It yields the protein CASSLTGVKDTQYF.

In this sample, this clonotype turned up a few times. This chain links TRBV20-1 with TRBJ2-7, with D perhaps given as TRBD1 or TRBD2 (6 bases each). The V and J ends lost 6 bases and 6 bases respectively, with 21 bases between them. This CDR3 spans 14 amino acids. CDR1 and CDR2 (germline): DFQATT, SNEGSKA (reference sequence). The CDR3, as DNA: TGCAGTGCAAACAGGGCGGGACACCTCTTCGAGCAGTACTTC. Residues: CSANRAGHLFEQYF.

This clonotype was seen a few times. V is TRBV9 and J is TRBJ2-1; 10 bases match TRBD2. The CDR3 runs 14 residues. V gave up 2 bases and J gave up 9 bases; unmatched junction bases: 5. In germline, CDR1 is SGDLS, CDR2 YYNGEE. CDR3 region: CASSVSGGKSEQFF. CDR3 bases: TGTGCCAGCAGCGTTAGCGGGGGGAAAAGTGAGCAGTTCTTC.

This clonotype was observed a handful of times. The J gene is TRBJ2-7, the V gene TRBV25-1; either TRBD1 or TRBD2 may fit D (5 bases each). Germline V lookup: CDR1 MGHDK, CDR2 SYGVNS. V was shortened by 10 bases and J by 7 bases, with 17 bases between the two germline ends. CDR3 length equals 12 residues. The CDR3 bases are TGTGCCACGGGGCAAAACGTTGGGGAGCAGTACTTC. It encodes CATGQNVGEQYF.

The rearrangement uses TRBV20-1 and TRBJ1-6; the D gene is possibly TRBD1 (6 bases). Trimming pared 3 bases from V and 8 bases from J, leaving 14 bases between. The CDR3 has 14 residues. Germline CDR1 reads DFQATT; CDR2 reads SNEGSKA (reference sequence). The CDR3 DNA reads as TGCAGTGCTAGCCCCGGTGGGGGCGATTCACCCCTCCACTTT. Translation: CSASPGGGDSPLHF.